This T cell receptor (beta chain) was identified during a study of tumor-infiltrating lymphocytes in localized non-small cell lung cancer. Study context: The cohort mixed smokers and never-smokers, several histologies, and some post-neoadjuvant-chemotherapy samples. Study-level findings and limits: Different pieces of the same tissue went to different assays, confounding technical variation with intratumor heterogeneity. Higher tumor T cell infiltration than in uninvolved lung was supported by TCRbeta sequencing. Available tissue quantity limited TCR sequencing to a patient subset.

Repertoires were generated with immunoSEQ multiplex PCR, while TCRdb's copy carries only in-frame clones and drops some. The sample has about 16,000 clones, around 75% seen once. Trimming removed 4 bases at V and 3 bases at J, with 15 bases between. This CDR3 is 15 amino acids long. CDR1 is MNHNS and CDR2 is SASEGT in the germline V gene. The sample holds a few counts of this clone. The antigen is not known. The chain couples TRBV6-1 to TRBJ1-2; D remains unclear. The source material was lung tumor tissue. The source of this sequence is a human donor with non-small cell lung cancer. In nucleotides, the CDR3 is TGTGCCAGCAGTGGGCCCGGGTACCGCGACTATGGCTACACCTTC. Its protein product is CASSGPGYRDYGYTF.